This T cell receptor (beta chain) stems from a study of T cells expressing NK-cell markers. The length of the CDR3 is 14 residues. The V gene's germline CDR1 is WNHNN and CDR2 SYGVQD (reference sequence). Reprocessing the 5' RACE reads, TCRdb reports a single entry for every CDR3 protein and omits DNA. The table lists about 540,000 distinct CDR3 sequences, with 3% to 4.5% in the top ten. Sequencing was performed on blood T cells: a sorted CD56 or NKG2C T cell subset, CD4+ or CD8+ T cells, or bulk PBMC T cells (not recorded which). This TCR was recovered from a man younger than 30 in good health. The chain is built from TRBV10-1 and TRBJ2-4; TCRdb proposes TRBD1, but this gene call is untestable without DNA. The CDR3 sequence: CASSEDRAANIQYF.